A single sample gave rise to the 28 T cell receptor beta chains below, sequenced in a study of multiple sclerosis patients with progressive multifocal leukoencephalopathy. The data were produced by immunoSEQ multiplex PCR, yet TCRdb's version contains in-frame clones alone and is incomplete. This sample yields some 25,000 clones, of which around 93% are seen a single time; around 2.4% belongs to the top ten. The sample's time point: around 12 months of natalizumab therapy. The sample was PBMCs, taken from a patient treated with natalizumab. The receptors derive from a man aged 30 to 39 with multiple sclerosis.

V is TRBV5-4 and J is TRBJ1-1; D gene ambiguous. Trimming removed 1 base from V and 0 bases from J, with 10 bases in between. CDR3 length equals 15 residues. Germline CDR1 is SGHNT and CDR2 is YYREEE (reference sequence). The CDR3 reads CASSLKLTMNTEAFF. The CDR3 DNA follows: TGTGCCAGCAGCTTGAAACTAACCATGAACACTGAAGCTTTCTTT.

The chain recombines TRBV6-6 with TRBJ2-2; no definite D call. CDR1 is MNHNY and CDR2 is SVGAGI in the germline V gene (reference sequence). The CDR3 length is 15 residues. V was trimmed by 10 bases and J by 3 bases, leaving 18 bases between them. The CDR3 here is CATLLRAWDTGELFF. In nucleotides, the CDR3 is TGTGCCACCCTCCTCCGCGCCTGGGACACCGGGGAGCTGTTTTTT.

The chain carries TRBV7-6 and TRBJ2-3; a possible D gene is TRBD2 (6 bases). Germline-derived CDR1 and CDR2 are SGHVS and FNYEAQ. This CDR3 has 14 residues. The ends were cut back, 5 bases at V and 5 bases at J, with 14 bases in the middle. For the CDR3, the DNA is TGTGCCAGCAGCCGTGCGGGGCCGGGAGATACGCAGTATTTT. Translated: CASSRAGPGDTQYF.

The rearrangement links TRBV27 to TRBJ2-3, with TRBD2 as a possible D gene (7 bases). V shed 5 bases and J shed 1 base, with 19 bases lying between them. Germline CDR1 and CDR2: MNHEY and SMNVEV (reference sequence). This CDR3 region has 17 residues. In DNA form, the CDR3 reads TGTGCCAGCAGTAGGGGGGGGGCGAGGTTGGGCACAGATACGCAGTATTTT. Translation gives CASSRGGARLGTDTQYF.

This clone has only one observation. V gene TRBV30 combines with J gene TRBJ2-3; perhaps TRBD1 as D (6 bases). Germline CDR1 reads GTSNPN; CDR2 reads SVGIG (reference sequence). Trimming took 5 bases from V and 2 from J, leaving 20 bases between them. The CDR3 extends over 16 amino acids. Here the CDR3 reads CAWSLVRGHFTDTQYF. The CDR3 coding sequence is TGTGCCTGGTCCTTGGTGAGGGGACATTTCACAGATACGCAGTATTTT.

The chain carries TRBV4-1 and TRBJ2-1; 9 nucleotides agree with TRBD2. CDR1 MGHRA and CDR2 YSYEKL come from the germline V gene. The CDR3 runs to 16 residues. J was trimmed by 4 bases and V by 1 base; bases with no gene match: 5. This CDR3 reads CASSQVRTSAYNEQFF. DNA for the CDR3: TGCGCCAGCAGCCAAGTCAGGACTAGCGCTTACAATGAGCAGTTCTTC.

The chain carries TRBV29-1 and TRBJ2-3, with TRBD1 matching over 9 bases. The CDR3 contains 14 residues. The V segment lost 7 bases and the J segment 8 bases; nucleotides outside the gene matches: 13. The germline CDR1 and CDR2 sequences are SQVTM and ANQGSEA. CDR3 in amino acids: CSGKSGTGLTTQYF. The DNA of the CDR3 is TGCAGCGGCAAATCCGGGACAGGGCTGACTACGCAGTATTTT.

This chain uses TRBV21-1 with TRBJ1-3; no DNA check was done on the table's D call, TRBD1. TRBV21-1 is noted as a pseudogene. The CDR3 has 14 amino acids. CDR3 region: CASSKSRFGNTIYF. The CDR3 region has the DNA TGTGCCAGCAGCAAATCCAGGTTTGGAAACACCATATATTTT.

This chain uses TRBV5-1 with TRBJ1-2; no definite D call. The germline CDR1 and CDR2 sequences are SGHRS and YFSETQ. The CDR3 covers 15 residues. The ends were cut back, 5 bases at V and 1 base at J, with 15 bases in the middle. The CDR3 is CASRSSPTVNYGYTF. The CDR3 nucleotides are TGCGCCAGCAGATCCTCCCCGACGGTTAACTATGGCTACACCTTC.

This clone was recorded only once. The chain uses TRBV5-6 and TRBJ2-5, with unresolved D. V was pared by 0 bases and J by 3 bases, with 6 bases between. The CDR3 is made up of 13 amino acids. Germline V CDR1 and CDR2: SGHDT, YYEEEE. CDR3 coding DNA: TGTGCCAGCAGCTTGGCCCGCGAAGAGACCCAGTACTTC. As protein: CASSLAREETQYF.

In this sample, this clone turned up once. The V gene is TRBV13, the J gene TRBJ2-7; 7 nucleotides align to TRBD1. This CDR3 is 13 amino acids long. Unmatched junction bases numbered 3, after V lost 3 bases and J lost 4 bases. The germline V gene encodes CDR1 PRHDT and CDR2 FYEKMQ (reference sequence). For the CDR3, the DNA is TGTGCCAGCAGCTTTGACAGGGATTACGAGCAGTACTTC. This gives the protein CASSFDRDYEQYF.

V and J are TRBV10-3 and TRBJ2-6; D perhaps matches TRBD1 (6 bases). Trimming took 0 bases from V and 12 from J, leaving 24 bases between them. CDR3 length: 18 residues. The germline CDR1 and CDR2 sequences are ENHRY and SYGVKD. The CDR3 sequence is CAISESWRSGALGSVLTF. The CDR3 coding sequence is TGTGCCATCAGTGAGTCGTGGAGGTCAGGGGCCCTTGGGAGCGTCCTGACTTTC.

V usage is TRBV10-3 and J usage is TRBJ1-2; D is possibly TRBD1 (5 bases). The germline V and J ends were trimmed by 0 bases and 4 bases, with 9 bases remaining between them. CDR1 is ENHRY and CDR2 is SYGVKD in the germline V gene. The CDR3 length is 14 residues. The CDR3 is CAISESTGRYGYTF. The CDR3 coding sequence is TGTGCCATCAGTGAGTCAACAGGTCGCTATGGCTACACCTTC.

The chain uses TRBV19 and TRBJ2-1; 7 bases line up with TRBD2. The CDR3 loop spans 14 amino acids. J lost 5 bases, V lost 2 bases, and 3 bases had no gene match. CDR1 and CDR2 (germline): LNHDA, SQIVND (reference sequence). The CDR3: CASSIYGGNNEQFF. For the CDR3, the DNA is TGTGCCAGTAGTATATACGGGGGGAACAATGAGCAGTTCTTC.

The genes are TRBV29-1 and TRBJ2-1; 8 nucleotides match TRBD2. CDR3 length: 14 amino acids. V gave up 5 bases and J gave up 9 bases; unmatched junction bases: 12. Germline values: CDR1 SQVTM, CDR2 ANQGSEA. In DNA form, the CDR3 reads TGCAGCGTTAGTATCCTAGCGGGCTCGGGTGAGCAGTTCTTC. Translation: CSVSILAGSGEQFF.

The chain combines TRBV14 with TRBJ2-1; 7 bases are shared with TRBD2. Germline V gene data show CDR1 as SGHDN and CDR2 as FVKESK. The CDR3 totals 16 residues. V lost 1 base to trimming and J lost 2 bases; unmatched junction nucleotides: 5. The CDR3 region has the DNA TGTGCCAGCAGCCAAGTTGCGGGAGTACCCTACAATGAGCAGTTCTTC. It is translated as CASSQVAGVPYNEQFF.

V usage is TRBV5-1 and J usage is TRBJ2-1; tentatively, D is TRBD2 (6 bases). V was cut by 3 bases and J by 3 bases, with 19 bases left in between. Germline V CDR1 and CDR2: SGHRS, YFSETQ. The CDR3 length is 17 residues. CDR3 loop: CASSSTWGREFYNEQFF. The CDR3 DNA is TGCGCCAGCAGCTCCACATGGGGTCGGGAGTTCTACAATGAGCAGTTCTTC. Filled out from reference TRBV5-1 and TRBJ2-1, the complete variable domain reads KAGVTQTPRYLIKTRGQQVTLSCSPISGHRSVSWYQQTPGQGLQFLFEYFSETQRNKGNFPGRFSGRQFSNSRSEMNVSTLELGDSALYLCASSSTWGREFYNEQFFGPGTRLTVL.

The CDR3 here is CASSPRGTYTDTQYF. The CDR3 nucleotides read TGTGCCAGTAGTCCCCGGGGGACATACACAGATACGCAGTATTTT. The V gene is TRBV19, the J gene TRBJ2-3; D may be TRBD1 or TRBD2 (6 bases each). V was pared by 5 bases and J by 2 bases, with 14 bases between. The CDR3 is made up of 15 amino acids. Germline CDR1 LNHDA, CDR2 SQIVND (reference sequence).

The V gene is TRBV19, the J gene TRBJ2-7, with 12 positions matching TRBD2. Germline-derived CDR1 and CDR2 are LNHDA and SQIVND (reference sequence). V shed 11 bases and J 6 bases; nucleotides not matched to a gene: 11. The CDR3 is 14 amino acids. DNA of the CDR3: TGTGCCGGGCCCTTAGGACTAGCGGGGTGCGAGCAGTACGTC. Translating it yields CAGPLGLAGCEQYV.

This chain connects TRBV9 to TRBJ2-2; 7 bases are shared with TRBD2. Trimming at V came to 2 bases and at J to 3 bases, leaving 10 bases not matched to a gene. The length of the CDR3 is 17 residues. Germline CDR1 is SGDLS and CDR2 is YYNGEE. The CDR3 loop is CASSVPRGEGDTGELFF. The CDR3 coding sequence is TGTGCCAGCAGCGTCCCACGAGGGGAGGGTGACACCGGGGAGCTGTTTTTT.

The chain uses TRBV7-9 and TRBJ2-5; D not resolved. CDR1 and CDR2 (germline): SEHNR, FQNEAQ (reference sequence). V lost 5 bases and J lost 1, with 14 bases in between. This CDR3 comprises 15 residues. In nucleotides, the CDR3 is TGTGCCAGCAGCCCAAACCGGGCCCTCCAAGAGACCCAGTACTTC. Encoded protein: CASSPNRALQETQYF.

The chain is built from TRBV10-3 and TRBJ2-7, with 8 bases aligning to TRBD2. V was clipped by 2 bases and J by 7 bases; unmatched bases: 16. Germline assignment: CDR1 ENHRY and CDR2 SYGVKD. This CDR3 comprises 17 residues. This CDR3 is CAISETWDVAGTEEQYF. CDR3 bases: TGTGCCATCAGTGAGACGTGGGATGTAGCGGGAACGGAAGAGCAGTACTTC.

V usage is TRBV20-1 and J usage is TRBJ2-7, with D uncertain. The germline CDR1 and CDR2 sequences are DFQATT and SNEGSKA (reference sequence). The CDR3 extends over 11 amino acids. V was trimmed by 3 bases and J by 4 bases, leaving 7 bases between them. CDR3 nucleotide sequence: TGCAGTGCTAGTCGTGGTTACGAGCAGTACTTC. Amino acid sequence: CSASRGYEQYF.

The chain carries TRBV6-6 and TRBJ2-7; no definite D call. This CDR3 has 16 amino acids. Looked up from germline, CDR1 is MNHNY and CDR2 is SVGAGI (reference sequence). With 0 bases removed from V and 2 bases from J, the gap between germline ends came to 14 bases. The CDR3 region is CASSYSFQQQTYEQYF. CDR3 DNA: TGTGCCAGCAGTTACTCCTTCCAGCAACAAACCTACGAGCAGTACTTC.

This rearrangement joins TRBV7-3 to TRBJ2-1; 8 bases are shared with TRBD2. Germline CDR1 and CDR2: SGHTA and FQGTGA. This CDR3 region has 14 residues. Trimming took 5 bases from V and 9 from J; bases not matched to a gene: 9. CDR3 sequence (DNA): TGTGCCAGCAGCCCCGCGGGGGGCGGAGGTGAGCAGTTCTTC. Translation gives CASSPAGGGGEQFF.

The chain joins TRBV5-6 to TRBJ2-1; the D gene is possibly TRBD2 (5 bases). The CDR3 has 16 amino acids. Germline assignment: CDR1 SGHDT and CDR2 YYEEEE. V lost 2 bases and J lost 4, with 16 bases in between. The CDR3 region is CASSFQRTRLYNEQFF. The CDR3, as DNA: TGTGCCAGCAGCTTTCAAAGAACTAGACTTTACAATGAGCAGTTCTTC.

This chain links TRBV19 with TRBJ1-1; the D is unclear. Trimming shortened V by 6 bases and J by 0 bases, and 11 bases separated the two germline ends. This CDR3 is 14 amino acids long. From germline, CDR1 is LNHDA and CDR2 SQIVND (reference sequence). The CDR3 region is CASRPARMNTEAFF. The CDR3 DNA reads as TGTGCCAGTAGGCCTGCACGGATGAACACTGAAGCTTTCTTT.

The chain carries TRBV9 and TRBJ2-2; 8 positions match TRBD1. This CDR3 region has 15 residues. V was clipped by 1 base and J by 5 bases; unmatched bases: 4. Germline V CDR1 and CDR2: SGDLS, YYNGEE. The CDR3 bases are TGTGCCAGCAGCGTACAGGGGGCAATAACCGGGGAGCTGTTTTTT. This sequence encodes CASSVQGAITGELFF.